One sample yielded the 21 T cell receptor beta chains listed below, sequenced in a study of T cell changes during pregnancy in multiple sclerosis. Data came from immunoSEQ multiplex PCR; TCRdb stores just in-frame clones and leaves some out. The sample consists of about 100,000 clones, under 95% of them appearing once. The sample here was peripheral blood, taken after pregnancy. These receptors all come from a female donor with multiple sclerosis, enrolled in a pregnancy study.

This clone was observed a single time. V gene TRBV19 combines with J gene TRBJ1-1, with D possibly TRBD1 on 5 matching bases. CDR3 length: 12 amino acids. Germline-derived CDR1 and CDR2 are LNHDA and SQIVND (reference sequence). Trimming took off 8 bases at V and 4 bases at J, with 11 bases between the two ends. The CDR3: CASRSGGTEAFF. The CDR3 bases are TGTGCCAGTCGAAGCGGGGGCACTGAAGCTTTCTTT.

V gene TRBV30 combines with J gene TRBJ1-2; D remains unclear. The CDR3 sequence is 11 residues long. CDR1 and CDR2 (germline): GTSNPN, SVGIG (reference sequence). V was shortened by 3 bases and J by 7 bases, with 9 bases between the two germline ends. The CDR3 region has the DNA TGTGCCTGGAGGTTAACGGGTGGCTACACCTTC. This sequence encodes CAWRLTGGYTF. The variable domain in full, completed from reference TRBV30 and TRBJ1-2, reads SQTIHQWPATLVQPVGSPLSLECTVEGTSNPNLYWYRQAAGRGLQLLFYSVGIGQISSEVPQNLSASRPQDRQFILSSKKLLLSDSGFYLCAWRLTGGYTFGSGTRLTVV.

This chain joins TRBV27 and TRBJ1-1; TRBD1 matches at 11 bases. CDR1 is MNHEY and CDR2 is SMNVEV in the germline V gene (reference sequence). The V gene end was trimmed by 4 bases and the J gene end by 0 bases; junction bases not matched to a gene: 4. This CDR3 has 16 residues. This CDR3 is CASSSGQGGMNTEAFF. CDR3 nucleotide sequence: TGTGCCAGCAGTTCGGGACAGGGGGGCATGAACACTGAAGCTTTCTTT.

The chain uses TRBV9 and TRBJ2-5; weak D call: TRBD2 (6 bases). The germline V gene encodes CDR1 SGDLS and CDR2 YYNGEE. The length of the CDR3 is 14 residues. The V and J ends lost 0 bases and 9 bases respectively, with 15 bases between them. The CDR3: CASSVANHPGAQYF. CDR3 coding DNA: TGTGCCAGCAGCGTAGCTAACCACCCGGGGGCCCAGTACTTC.

This chain links TRBV6-5 with TRBJ1-1, with D tentatively TRBD1 (5 bases). Per germline, CDR1 MNHEY and CDR2 SVGAGI. This CDR3 region has 16 residues. Trimming left V 0 bases short and J 0 bases short, with 11 bases between. CDR3 nucleotides: TGTGCCAGCAGTTACTCCAGGGTCCCCATGAACACTGAAGCTTTCTTT. Its protein is CASSYSRVPMNTEAFF.

The rearrangement links TRBV19 to TRBJ1-3; D remains unclear. This CDR3 is 15 amino acids long. V was trimmed by 3 bases and J by 0 bases, leaving 9 bases between them. In germline, CDR1 is LNHDA, CDR2 SQIVND (reference sequence). CDR3 loop: CASSISTTSGNTIYF. CDR3 in DNA: TGTGCCAGTAGTATCTCAACTACCTCTGGAAACACCATATATTTT.

As for this clone: An end of the junction does not agree with germline; a read error may underlie this. V usage is TRBV7-8 and J usage is TRBJ2-5; 10 nucleotides match TRBD2. Per the germline V gene, CDR1 is SGHVS and CDR2 is FQNEAQ. The CDR3 extends over 16 amino acids. CDR3 bases: TGTGCCAGCAGCCTAGGACTAGCGGTTTATCAAGGGACCCAGTACTTC. Translation gives CASSLGLAVYQGTQYF.

The V gene is TRBV19, the J gene TRBJ1-2, with 10 bases identical to TRBD1. The CDR3 sequence is 12 residues long. Germline CDR1 reads LNHDA; CDR2 reads SQIVND (reference sequence). V was clipped by 10 bases and J by 8 bases; unmatched bases: 7. The CDR3 loop reads CATRDRGLGYTF. Written as DNA, the CDR3 is TGTGCCACTAGAGACAGGGGGCTCGGCTACACCTTC. The full variable domain, its missing parts supplied by reference TRBV19 and TRBJ1-2, is DGGITQSPKYLFRKEGQNVTLSCEQNLNHDAMYWYRQDPGQGLRLIYYSQIVNDFQKGDIAEGYSVSREKKESFPLTVTSAQKNPTAFYLCATRDRGLGYTFGSGTRLTVV.

CDR3 DNA sequence: TGTGCCAGCAGCCTACCCCTAGAAGTGACAGCGAACACCGGGGAGCTGTTTTTT. It encodes CASSLPLEVTANTGELFF. This chain connects TRBV11-2 to TRBJ2-2, with TRBD1 as a possible D gene (5 bases). This CDR3 contains 18 residues. From germline, CDR1 is SGHAT and CDR2 FQNNGV. Trimming stripped 5 bases from V and 0 bases from J, with 19 bases between.

This sequence joins TRBV6-1 and TRBJ2-1; 10 positions match TRBD2. Germline CDR1 is MNHNS and CDR2 is SASEGT. Germline trimming cut 4 bases from V and 3 bases from J; bases unmatched to any gene: 6. The CDR3 consists of 16 residues. Written as DNA, the CDR3 is TGTGCCAGCAGTGTAGGACTAGCGGCCCACTACAATGAGCAGTTCTTC. This codes for CASSVGLAAHYNEQFF.

The chain recombines TRBV30 with TRBJ2-1, with 14 bases that match TRBD2. The CDR3 contains 22 residues. V dropped 2 bases and J dropped 6; count of bases not matched to a gene: 24. CDR1 is GTSNPN and CDR2 is SVGIG in the germline V gene (reference sequence). The CDR3 coding sequence is TGTGCCTGGAGTTTGGCTATAAAGGGGAGGACTAGCGGGAGGAGCTTGCTCAATGAGCAGTTCTTC. It specifies CAWSLAIKGRTSGRSLLNEQFF.

The chain recombines TRBV5-1 with TRBJ1-4; D is undetermined. Germline V gives CDR1 SGHRS, CDR2 YFSETQ. Trimming left V 4 bases short and J 7 bases short, with 14 bases between. The CDR3 length is 14 residues. This CDR3 is CASSPGVTREKLFF. CDR3 bases: TGCGCCAGCAGCCCCGGGGTAACACGTGAAAAACTGTTTTTT.

The chain has TRBV13 and TRBJ2-5, with 10 bases matching TRBD2. CDR1 is PRHDT and CDR2 is FYEKMQ in the germline V gene (reference sequence). The junction had 4 bases not matched to a gene; V was cut back by 3 bases and J by 0 bases. The CDR3 is 16 residues long. This chain's CDR3 is CASSFGLAAYQETQYF. CDR3 sequence (DNA): TGTGCCAGCAGCTTTGGACTAGCGGCCTACCAAGAGACCCAGTACTTC. The variable domain in full, completed from reference TRBV13 and TRBJ2-5, reads AAGVIQSPRHLIKEKRETATLKCYPIPRHDTVYWYQQGPGQDPQFLISFYEKMQSDKGSIPDRFSAQQFSDYHSELNMSSLELGDSALYFCASSFGLAAYQETQYFGPGTRLLVL.

The chain links TRBV5-4 to TRBJ1-2, with a possible D match to TRBD1 (6 bases). Germline CDR1 and CDR2: SGHNT and YYREEE (reference sequence). The CDR3 contains 13 residues. V was shortened by 0 bases and J by 6 bases, with 9 bases between the two germline ends. CDR3 bases: TGTGCCAGCAGCTTGGCAGGGGCGCATGGCTACACCTTC. Amino acids: CASSLAGAHGYTF.

J is TRBJ2-1 and V is TRBV11-2; TRBD2 matches at 7 bases. CDR3 length equals 16 residues. V lost 5 bases and J lost 4; bases outside the gene matches: 11. Germline lookup yields CDR1 SGHAT and CDR2 FQNNGV. CDR3 region: CASSPIAGQSYNEQFF. The CDR3 DNA reads as TGTGCCAGCAGCCCAATAGCGGGCCAGAGTTACAATGAGCAGTTCTTC.

The chain uses TRBV9 and TRBJ2-7; 7 bases fit TRBD2. V trimming: 0 bases; J trimming: 1 base; junction bases outside the gene matches: 7. In germline, CDR1 is SGDLS, CDR2 YYNGEE. This CDR3 has 16 residues. The CDR3 sequence is CASSVDPSGPSYEQYF. The CDR3 DNA sequence: TGTGCCAGCAGCGTAGATCCTAGCGGCCCTTCCTACGAGCAGTACTTC.

V gene TRBV27 combines with J gene TRBJ1-1; 9 bases are shared with TRBD1. CDR3 length: 16 residues. V was pared by 6 bases and J by 1 base, with 9 bases of the junction left unmatched. Per the germline V gene, CDR1 is MNHEY and CDR2 is SMNVEV (reference sequence). Here the CDR3 reads CASRTGTGYRNTEAFF. For the CDR3, the DNA is TGTGCCAGCAGAACCGGGACAGGGTATAGGAACACTGAAGCTTTCTTT.

A single count supports this clone. This chain joins TRBV6-6 and TRBJ1-2, with 7 bases matching TRBD1. The CDR3 has 15 amino acids. The V gene's germline CDR1 is MNHNY and CDR2 SVGAGI (reference sequence). V dropped 5 bases and J dropped 5; count of bases not matched to a gene: 11. CDR3 amino acids: CASSPGTASGYGYTF. Written as DNA, the CDR3 is TGTGCCAGCAGTCCCGGGACAGCGTCTGGATATGGCTACACCTTC.

This sequence joins TRBV27 and TRBJ2-3, with D possibly being TRBD2 (5 bases). With 0 bases removed from V and 0 bases from J, the gap between germline ends came to 13 bases. In germline, CDR1 is MNHEY, CDR2 SMNVEV (reference sequence). The CDR3 has 17 amino acids. The CDR3 DNA sequence: TGTGCCAGCAGTTTATCATTTCGGGATACTAGCACAGATACGCAGTATTTT. Translated, it gives CASSLSFRDTSTDTQYF.

The chain couples TRBV9 to TRBJ1-4; 9 bases match TRBD1. This CDR3 has 15 amino acids. Per the germline V gene, CDR1 is SGDLS and CDR2 is YYNGEE. V lost 0 bases and J lost 12; bases outside the gene matches: 9. The CDR3 DNA reads TGTGCCAGCAGCGTAGGACAGGGGGGGACATTTGAACTGTTTTTT. This codes for CASSVGQGGTFELFF.

A single count supports this clone. CDR3 sequence reads: CASRTGISNQPQHF. CDR3 in DNA: TGTGCCAGCAGAACAGGGATTAGCAATCAGCCCCAGCATTTT. This chain joins TRBV2 and TRBJ1-5; D possibly corresponds to TRBD1 (6 bases). This CDR3 region has 14 residues. Germline V CDR1 and CDR2: SNHLY, FYNNEI. Trimming stripped 6 bases from V and 0 bases from J, with 9 bases between.